This T cell receptor beta chain was found in a study of CD4 T cells in relation to SARS-CoV-2 and coronaviruses. Germline V gene lookup returns CDR1 MNHNS and CDR2 SASEGT. The CDR3 sequence is 12 residues long. V was clipped by 0 bases and J by 9 bases, with 6 bases between them. In its sample, this clone was seen a few times. Its antigen is unidentified. Libraries were prepared by immunoSEQ multiplex PCR; TCRdb keeps only in-frame clonotypes and omits some of them. Of about 43,000 clones in the sample, about 80% are singletons; the top ten hold 1.4% to 1.5%. This sequence joins TRBV6-1 and TRBJ2-1; D ambiguous. Input material: naive CD4+ T cells from PBMCs, cultured in vitro. The subset: naive CD4+ T cells isolated by negative enrichment. The TCR was taken from an adult with COVID-19. CDR3 coding DNA: TGTGCCAGCAGTGAAGCTTGGCCTGAGCAGTTCTTC. This encodes CASSEAWPEQFF.